Included here is one T cell receptor (beta chain) sequence, with context. The antigen is not known. The record originates from a study of T cell responses to AZD1222 COVID-19 vaccine. Study results and limitations: Within unmutated variant regions lay the reported targets of nearly half of spike-specific TCRs.

The assay was immunoSEQ multiplex PCR, and TCRdb's table has in-frame clones only and misses some. The data hold some 180,000 clones, with roughly nine tenths observed a single time. CDR3 length: 15 amino acids. The germline V gene encodes CDR1 KGHSH and CDR2 LQKENI. Trimming took off 0 bases at V and 5 bases at J, with 10 bases between the two ends. The sample was peripheral blood, taken 28 days after the second AZD1222 dose. The sequence was obtained from an adult who received the AZD1222 COVID-19 vaccine. This chain joins TRBV18 and TRBJ1-4; weak D call: TRBD1 (5 bases). CDR3 region: CASSPPMTANEKLFF. CDR3 in DNA: TGTGCCAGCTCACCACCGATGACAGCGAATGAAAAACTGTTTTTT.